Presented here are 20 T cell receptor beta chains from one specimen sequenced in a study of vaccination and CD4 T cells after COVID-19. Once obtained from cultured CD4+ T cells, the DNA was sequenced using the Oncomine TCR Beta short-read assay. MiXCR, applied by TCRdb to the PCR reads, yields one record per CDR3 protein. The sample includes over 10,000 distinct CDR3 sequences, around 60% of them seen just once. Treatment specified: approximately 11-day PBMC culture with coronavirus spike peptide pools or control peptides (ViraFEST assay). The antigens these receptors bind are not known. Material for sequencing was CD4+ T cells from blood, cultured in vitro. The receptors originated from a human donor who had recovered from COVID-19.

V and J are TRBV19 and TRBJ2-2, with 8 bases fitting TRBD1. This CDR3 spans 14 amino acids. V lost 7 bases to trimming and J lost 6 bases; unmatched junction nucleotides: 7. Germline CDR1 reads LNHDA; CDR2 reads SQIVND (reference sequence). The CDR3 DNA reads TGTGCCAGTATGACGGACAGGGAATCCGGGGAGCTGTTTTTT. The encoded protein is CASMTDRESGELFF.

V gene TRBV7-2 combines with J gene TRBJ2-7; D is uncertain. The germline V and J ends were trimmed by 1 base and 0 bases, with 1 base remaining between them. The CDR3 length is 12 residues. Germline loops: CDR1 SGHTA, CDR2 FQGNSA. CDR3 in DNA: TGTGCCAGCAGCTTAGTCTCCTACGAGCAGTACTTC. It codes for CASSLVSYEQYF.

This clonotype was counted only a few times. The rearrangement joins TRBV15 to TRBJ2-5; D unclear. The CDR3 is 14 residues long. V lost 4 bases and J 4 bases, leaving 13 bases between the germline ends. Germline CDR1 LNHNV, CDR2 YYDKDF (reference sequence). This chain's CDR3 is CATSINRLGETQYF. The CDR3, as DNA: TGTGCCACCAGCATAAACCGCCTCGGAGAGACCCAGTACTTC. Full variable domain (remainder filled in from reference TRBV15 and TRBJ2-5): DAMVIQNPRYQVTQFGKPVTLSCSQTLNHNVMYWYQQKSSQAPKLLFHYYDKDFNNEADTPDNFQSRRPNTSFCFLDIRSPGLGDTAMYLCATSINRLGETQYFGPGTRLLVL.

The V call is TRBV7-2, the J call TRBJ2-7, with TRBD1 matching 9 bases. CDR3 length equals 15 residues. Germline CDR1 reads SGHTA; CDR2 reads FQGNSA. J was trimmed by 3 bases and V by 1 base; bases with no gene match: 4. CDR3 residues: CASSLVGTGFYEQYF. Here the CDR3 DNA reads TGTGCCAGCAGCTTAGTAGGGACAGGGTTCTACGAGCAGTACTTC.

This chain uses TRBV25-1 with TRBJ2-3, with 9 bases that match TRBD2. The CDR3 is made up of 16 amino acids. CDR1 is MGHDK and CDR2 is SYGVNS in the germline V gene. V lost 3 bases, J lost 4 bases, and 8 bases stayed unmatched. CDR3 in DNA: TGTGCCAGCAGTGATCTAGCGGGGTCTGGAGCAGATACGCAGTATTTT. It translates to CASSDLAGSGADTQYF. The full variable domain, with the rest looked up from reference TRBV25-1 and TRBJ2-3, is EADIYQTPRYLVIGTGKKITLECSQTMGHDKMYWYQQDPGMELHLIHYSYGVNSTEKGDLSSESTVSRIRTEHFPLTLESARPSHTSQYLCASSDLAGSGADTQYFGPGTRLTVL.

The V gene is TRBV7-9, the J gene TRBJ2-3, with D unresolved. The germline CDR1 and CDR2 sequences are SEHNR and FQNEAQ (reference sequence). The CDR3 contains 14 residues. The V end lost 0 bases, the J end lost 2 bases, and 6 bases lay between the germline ends. The CDR3 loop is CASSLALITDTQYF. The CDR3 bases are TGTGCCAGCAGCTTAGCCCTGATCACAGATACGCAGTATTTT.

This clonotype turned up a few times. The rearrangement uses TRBV30 and TRBJ2-6; 9 positions match TRBD1. This CDR3 has 17 amino acids. Unmatched junction bases numbered 6, after V lost 3 bases and J lost 0 bases. CDR1 and CDR2 from the germline V gene are GTSNPN and SVGIG (reference sequence). CDR3 residues: CAWRRDRALSGANVLTF. Written as DNA, the CDR3 is TGTGCCTGGAGAAGGGACAGGGCGCTCTCTGGGGCCAACGTCCTGACTTTC.

V gene TRBV30 combines with J gene TRBJ1-5, with D maybe TRBD1 (5 bases). In germline, CDR1 is GTSNPN, CDR2 SVGIG (reference sequence). CDR3 length: 11 residues. The V end was cut by 7 bases, the J end by 7 bases, with 11 bases between. The CDR3 here is CAFWGRQPQHF. CDR3 coding DNA: TGTGCCTTCTGGGGGAGGCAGCCCCAGCATTTT.

This rearrangement joins TRBV5-1 to TRBJ1-1, with D maybe TRBD1 (5 bases). Trimming shortened V by 3 bases and J by 1 base, and 10 bases separated the two germline ends. This CDR3 is 14 amino acids long. The germline V gene has CDR1 SGHRS and CDR2 YFSETQ. CDR3 bases: TGCGCCAGCAGCTCCCGGGGGGAGAACACTGAAGCTTTCTTT. Translating gives CASSSRGENTEAFF.

This chain connects TRBV7-7 to TRBJ2-2; perhaps D is TRBD1 or TRBD2 (5 bases each). Germline-derived CDR1 and CDR2 are SSHAT and FNYEAQ (reference sequence). The CDR3 has 14 residues. Between the trimmed V and J ends, which lost 5 bases and 7 bases, there was a span of 14 bases. The CDR3 sequence: CASSRDLKDGELFF. In DNA form, the CDR3 reads TGTGCCAGCAGCCGGGACCTAAAGGACGGGGAGCTGTTTTTT.

This clonotype was counted a few times. This chain joins TRBV20-1 and TRBJ1-6; 9 bases align to TRBD1. CDR1 and CDR2 from the germline V gene are DFQATT and SNEGSKA (reference sequence). V shed 6 bases and J 7 bases; nucleotides not matched to a gene: 10. The CDR3 sequence is 15 residues long. CDR3 region: CSAPGDRGSNSPLHF. For the CDR3, the DNA is TGCAGTGCCCCCGGTGACAGGGGGTCGAATTCACCCCTCCACTTT.

The chain is built from TRBV7-3 and TRBJ2-2; weak D call: TRBD2 (5 bases). The V end was cut by 5 bases, the J end by 4 bases, with 11 bases between. The CDR3 has 14 residues. CDR1 is SGHTA and CDR2 is FQGTGA in the germline V gene. CDR3 in DNA: TGTGCCAGCAGCCAAAGCGCGGGCACCGGGGAGCTGTTTTTT. Translation gives CASSQSAGTGELFF.

The chain carries TRBV6-1 and TRBJ2-1; the D gene is possibly TRBD2 (5 bases). Germline V gene data show CDR1 as MNHNS and CDR2 as SASEGT. Trimming took 5 bases from V and 8 from J, leaving 10 bases between them. The CDR3 length is 12 residues. CDR3 sequence: CASSPTKYEQFF. CDR3 bases: TGTGCCAGCAGTCCGACTAAATATGAGCAGTTCTTC.

The rearrangement links TRBV20-1 to TRBJ2-5; D not resolved. CDR3 size: 11 residues. V was trimmed by 4 bases and J by 3 bases, leaving 6 bases between them. Germline lookup yields CDR1 DFQATT and CDR2 SNEGSKA (reference sequence). The CDR3 loop is CSAIPKETQYF. The DNA of the CDR3 is TGCAGTGCTATACCCAAAGAGACCCAGTACTTC.

This clonotype was detected only a few times. This sequence joins TRBV30 and TRBJ1-1; D gene unclear. CDR1 and CDR2 from the germline V gene are GTSNPN and SVGIG (reference sequence). V lost 0 bases to trimming and J lost 9 bases, with 11 bases between them. The CDR3 runs 12 residues. CDR3 coding DNA: TGTGCCTGGAGTGTACGCGGCTTTAAAGCTTTCTTT. Its protein product is CAWSVRGFKAFF. The complete variable domain, with remaining parts taken from reference TRBV30 and TRBJ1-1, reads SQTIHQWPATLVQPVGSPLSLECTVEGTSNPNLYWYRQAAGRGLQLLFYSVGIGQISSEVPQNLSASRPQDRQFILSSKKLLLSDSGFYLCAWSVRGFKAFFGQGTRLTVV.

This clonotype showed up just once. The V and J genes are TRBV11-3 and TRBJ2-7; a possible D gene is TRBD1 (5 bases). Germline lookup yields CDR1 SGHNT and CDR2 YENEEA. This CDR3 is 11 amino acids long. Trimming took 5 bases from V and 6 from J, leaving 8 bases between them. The CDR3 nucleotides read TGTGCCAGCAGCCAGGGCGCCGAGCAGTACTTC. Translated, it gives CASSQGAEQYF.

DNA for the CDR3: TGCAGTGCTAGTCTCGGGGGTCGCAATCAGCCCCAGCATTTT. Protein product: CSASLGGRNQPQHF. The V and J genes are TRBV20-1 and TRBJ1-5; D perhaps matches TRBD1 (5 bases). Trimming stripped 3 bases from V and 2 bases from J, with 11 bases between. The CDR3 is made up of 14 amino acids. CDR1 DFQATT and CDR2 SNEGSKA come from the germline V gene (reference sequence).

This clonotype was seen only a few times. The V call is TRBV11-3, the J call TRBJ2-5, with 10 positions matching TRBD2. Germline lookup yields CDR1 SGHNT and CDR2 YENEEA. The junction had 6 bases not matched to a gene; V was cut back by 5 bases and J by 3 bases. The CDR3 has 15 residues. The CDR3 loop reads CASSPPLAGEETQYF. CDR3 coding DNA: TGTGCCAGCAGCCCCCCCCTAGCGGGAGAAGAGACCCAGTACTTC.

The rearrangement uses TRBV12-3 or TRBV12-4 and TRBJ2-1, with 11 bases aligning to TRBD2. With 7 bases clipped from V and 4 bases from J, the junction kept 3 bases outside the gene matches. CDR3 length equals 14 residues. The CDR3 nucleotides are TGTGCCAGCACGGGACTAGCGGTTTACAATGAGCAGTTCTTC. Amino acid sequence: CASTGLAVYNEQFF.

This clonotype has only a few counts. This sequence joins TRBV28 and TRBJ1-5; no firm D call. There are 14 residues in the CDR3. CDR1 is MDHEN, CDR2 SYDVKM, per germline. Trimming left V 5 bases short and J 1 base short, with 9 bases between. The CDR3 reads CASSRPISNQPQHF. CDR3 in DNA: TGTGCCAGCAGTCGGCCTATCAGCAATCAGCCCCAGCATTTT.